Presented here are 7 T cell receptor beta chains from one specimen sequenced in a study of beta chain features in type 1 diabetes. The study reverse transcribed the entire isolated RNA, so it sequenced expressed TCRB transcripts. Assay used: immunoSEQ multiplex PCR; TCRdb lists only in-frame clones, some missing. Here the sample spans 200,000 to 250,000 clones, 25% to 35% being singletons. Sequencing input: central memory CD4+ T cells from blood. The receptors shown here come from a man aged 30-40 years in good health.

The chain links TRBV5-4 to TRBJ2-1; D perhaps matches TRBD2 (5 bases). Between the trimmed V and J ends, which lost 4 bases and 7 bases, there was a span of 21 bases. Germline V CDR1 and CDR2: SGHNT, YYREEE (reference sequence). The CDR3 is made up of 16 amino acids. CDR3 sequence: CASSPGERLGRNEQFF. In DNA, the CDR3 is TGTGCCAGCAGCCCCGGGGAAAGGCTAGGAAGGAATGAGCAGTTCTTC.

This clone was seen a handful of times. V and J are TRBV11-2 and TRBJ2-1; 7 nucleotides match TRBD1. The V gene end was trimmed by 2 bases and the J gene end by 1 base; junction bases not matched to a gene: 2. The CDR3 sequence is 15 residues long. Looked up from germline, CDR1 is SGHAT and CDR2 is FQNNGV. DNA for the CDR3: TGTGCCAGCAGCTTAACGGGACAGTCCTACAATGAGCAGTTCTTC. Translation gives CASSLTGQSYNEQFF.

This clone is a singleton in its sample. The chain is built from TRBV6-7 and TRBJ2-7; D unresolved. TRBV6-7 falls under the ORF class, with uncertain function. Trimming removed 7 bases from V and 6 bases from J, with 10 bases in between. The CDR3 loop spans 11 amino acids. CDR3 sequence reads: CASNVTREQYF. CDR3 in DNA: TGTGCCAGCAACGTGACCCGCGAGCAGTACTTC.

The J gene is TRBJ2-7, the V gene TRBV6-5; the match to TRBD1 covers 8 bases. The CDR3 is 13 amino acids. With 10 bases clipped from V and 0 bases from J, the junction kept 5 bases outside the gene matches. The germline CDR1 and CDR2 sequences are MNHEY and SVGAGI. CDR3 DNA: TGTGCCACCCGACAGGGGAGCTCCTACGAGCAGTACTTC. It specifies CATRQGSSYEQYF.

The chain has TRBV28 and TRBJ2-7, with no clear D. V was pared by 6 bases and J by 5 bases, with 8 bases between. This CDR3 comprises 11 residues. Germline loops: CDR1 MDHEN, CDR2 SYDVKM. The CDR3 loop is CASRYLDEQYF. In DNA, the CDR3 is TGTGCCAGCAGATACCTAGACGAGCAGTACTTC.

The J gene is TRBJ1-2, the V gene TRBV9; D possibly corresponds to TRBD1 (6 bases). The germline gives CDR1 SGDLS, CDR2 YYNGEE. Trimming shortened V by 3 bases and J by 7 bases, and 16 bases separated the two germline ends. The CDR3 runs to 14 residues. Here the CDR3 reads CASSAQGGLGGYTF. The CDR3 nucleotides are TGTGCCAGCAGCGCACAGGGAGGGTTAGGTGGCTACACCTTC.

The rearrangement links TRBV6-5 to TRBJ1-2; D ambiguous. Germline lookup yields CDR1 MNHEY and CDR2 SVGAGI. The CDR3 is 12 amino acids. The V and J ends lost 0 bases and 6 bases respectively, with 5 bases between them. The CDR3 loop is CASSYSGNGYTF. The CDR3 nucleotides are TGTGCCAGCAGTTACTCAGGGAATGGCTACACCTTC.